In its sample, the clone carrying this TCR beta chain was seen many times. These data originate in a study of CD8 T cells in ankylosing spondylitis. This CDR3 is built from 12 residues. V dropped 5 bases and J dropped 2 bases, with 7 bases sitting between them. Library preparation for TCR beta used quantitative 5'-RACE with molecular barcodes. TCRdb independently ran MiXCR on the 5' RACE reads; one entry per CDR3 protein. Found here are 220,000 or so distinct CDR3 sequences, about 10% of them singletons; the top ten hold approximately 20%. Sequences were obtained from blood, either unsorted or a sorted T cell fraction (not recorded which). The V and J genes are TRBV12-3 or TRBV12-4 and TRBJ2-7, with no clear D. The TCR sequence derives from a male donor with ankylosing spondylitis or in good health (not recorded which). In DNA, the CDR3 is TGTGCCAGCAGTCACATCACCTACGAGCAGTACTTC. It codes for CASSHITYEQYF.